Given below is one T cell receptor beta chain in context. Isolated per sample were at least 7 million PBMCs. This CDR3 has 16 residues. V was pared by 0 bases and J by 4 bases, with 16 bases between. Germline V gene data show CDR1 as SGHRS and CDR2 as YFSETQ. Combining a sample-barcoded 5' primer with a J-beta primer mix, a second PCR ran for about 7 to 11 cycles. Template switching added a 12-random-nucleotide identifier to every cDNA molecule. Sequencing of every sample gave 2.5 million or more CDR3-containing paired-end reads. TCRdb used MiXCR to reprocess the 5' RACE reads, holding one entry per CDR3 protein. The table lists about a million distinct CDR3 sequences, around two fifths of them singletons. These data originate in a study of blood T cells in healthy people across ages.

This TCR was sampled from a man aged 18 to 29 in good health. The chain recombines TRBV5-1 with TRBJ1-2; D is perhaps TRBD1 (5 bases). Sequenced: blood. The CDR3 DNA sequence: TGCGCCAGCAGCTTGGCCGGAGGGGATTGGAGCTATGGCTACACCTTC. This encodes CASSLAGGDWSYGYTF.